This T cell receptor (beta chain) emerged from a study of T cell repertoires in cytomegalovirus infection. Study-level background: Indicated by public TCR beta signatures were CMV infection and matching HLA type. Study conclusions and caveats: Ex vivo responses were dominated by HLA-C-restricted CMV-specific TCR beta clonotypes.

Note on this clonotype: The antigen is undetermined. A single base separates this from a much larger clone, so it may be a read error.

MiXCR, run by TCRdb on the reads, gives a single entry per CDR3 protein. The table lists 200,000 to 300,000 distinct CDR3 sequences, roughly 13% of them singletons. CDR3 size: 11 residues. CDR1 and CDR2 from the germline V gene are MDHEN and SYDVKM. This clonotype originated in a human donor in good health (CMV status not recorded). Some clones in this sample may be carry-over from other donors' samples. The sequencing input was PBMCs. V is TRBV28 and J is TRBJ2-1; unclear D gene. The CDR3 reads CASQNYNEKFF. The CDR3 DNA follows: TGTGCCAGCCAGAACTACAATGAGAAGTTCTTC.